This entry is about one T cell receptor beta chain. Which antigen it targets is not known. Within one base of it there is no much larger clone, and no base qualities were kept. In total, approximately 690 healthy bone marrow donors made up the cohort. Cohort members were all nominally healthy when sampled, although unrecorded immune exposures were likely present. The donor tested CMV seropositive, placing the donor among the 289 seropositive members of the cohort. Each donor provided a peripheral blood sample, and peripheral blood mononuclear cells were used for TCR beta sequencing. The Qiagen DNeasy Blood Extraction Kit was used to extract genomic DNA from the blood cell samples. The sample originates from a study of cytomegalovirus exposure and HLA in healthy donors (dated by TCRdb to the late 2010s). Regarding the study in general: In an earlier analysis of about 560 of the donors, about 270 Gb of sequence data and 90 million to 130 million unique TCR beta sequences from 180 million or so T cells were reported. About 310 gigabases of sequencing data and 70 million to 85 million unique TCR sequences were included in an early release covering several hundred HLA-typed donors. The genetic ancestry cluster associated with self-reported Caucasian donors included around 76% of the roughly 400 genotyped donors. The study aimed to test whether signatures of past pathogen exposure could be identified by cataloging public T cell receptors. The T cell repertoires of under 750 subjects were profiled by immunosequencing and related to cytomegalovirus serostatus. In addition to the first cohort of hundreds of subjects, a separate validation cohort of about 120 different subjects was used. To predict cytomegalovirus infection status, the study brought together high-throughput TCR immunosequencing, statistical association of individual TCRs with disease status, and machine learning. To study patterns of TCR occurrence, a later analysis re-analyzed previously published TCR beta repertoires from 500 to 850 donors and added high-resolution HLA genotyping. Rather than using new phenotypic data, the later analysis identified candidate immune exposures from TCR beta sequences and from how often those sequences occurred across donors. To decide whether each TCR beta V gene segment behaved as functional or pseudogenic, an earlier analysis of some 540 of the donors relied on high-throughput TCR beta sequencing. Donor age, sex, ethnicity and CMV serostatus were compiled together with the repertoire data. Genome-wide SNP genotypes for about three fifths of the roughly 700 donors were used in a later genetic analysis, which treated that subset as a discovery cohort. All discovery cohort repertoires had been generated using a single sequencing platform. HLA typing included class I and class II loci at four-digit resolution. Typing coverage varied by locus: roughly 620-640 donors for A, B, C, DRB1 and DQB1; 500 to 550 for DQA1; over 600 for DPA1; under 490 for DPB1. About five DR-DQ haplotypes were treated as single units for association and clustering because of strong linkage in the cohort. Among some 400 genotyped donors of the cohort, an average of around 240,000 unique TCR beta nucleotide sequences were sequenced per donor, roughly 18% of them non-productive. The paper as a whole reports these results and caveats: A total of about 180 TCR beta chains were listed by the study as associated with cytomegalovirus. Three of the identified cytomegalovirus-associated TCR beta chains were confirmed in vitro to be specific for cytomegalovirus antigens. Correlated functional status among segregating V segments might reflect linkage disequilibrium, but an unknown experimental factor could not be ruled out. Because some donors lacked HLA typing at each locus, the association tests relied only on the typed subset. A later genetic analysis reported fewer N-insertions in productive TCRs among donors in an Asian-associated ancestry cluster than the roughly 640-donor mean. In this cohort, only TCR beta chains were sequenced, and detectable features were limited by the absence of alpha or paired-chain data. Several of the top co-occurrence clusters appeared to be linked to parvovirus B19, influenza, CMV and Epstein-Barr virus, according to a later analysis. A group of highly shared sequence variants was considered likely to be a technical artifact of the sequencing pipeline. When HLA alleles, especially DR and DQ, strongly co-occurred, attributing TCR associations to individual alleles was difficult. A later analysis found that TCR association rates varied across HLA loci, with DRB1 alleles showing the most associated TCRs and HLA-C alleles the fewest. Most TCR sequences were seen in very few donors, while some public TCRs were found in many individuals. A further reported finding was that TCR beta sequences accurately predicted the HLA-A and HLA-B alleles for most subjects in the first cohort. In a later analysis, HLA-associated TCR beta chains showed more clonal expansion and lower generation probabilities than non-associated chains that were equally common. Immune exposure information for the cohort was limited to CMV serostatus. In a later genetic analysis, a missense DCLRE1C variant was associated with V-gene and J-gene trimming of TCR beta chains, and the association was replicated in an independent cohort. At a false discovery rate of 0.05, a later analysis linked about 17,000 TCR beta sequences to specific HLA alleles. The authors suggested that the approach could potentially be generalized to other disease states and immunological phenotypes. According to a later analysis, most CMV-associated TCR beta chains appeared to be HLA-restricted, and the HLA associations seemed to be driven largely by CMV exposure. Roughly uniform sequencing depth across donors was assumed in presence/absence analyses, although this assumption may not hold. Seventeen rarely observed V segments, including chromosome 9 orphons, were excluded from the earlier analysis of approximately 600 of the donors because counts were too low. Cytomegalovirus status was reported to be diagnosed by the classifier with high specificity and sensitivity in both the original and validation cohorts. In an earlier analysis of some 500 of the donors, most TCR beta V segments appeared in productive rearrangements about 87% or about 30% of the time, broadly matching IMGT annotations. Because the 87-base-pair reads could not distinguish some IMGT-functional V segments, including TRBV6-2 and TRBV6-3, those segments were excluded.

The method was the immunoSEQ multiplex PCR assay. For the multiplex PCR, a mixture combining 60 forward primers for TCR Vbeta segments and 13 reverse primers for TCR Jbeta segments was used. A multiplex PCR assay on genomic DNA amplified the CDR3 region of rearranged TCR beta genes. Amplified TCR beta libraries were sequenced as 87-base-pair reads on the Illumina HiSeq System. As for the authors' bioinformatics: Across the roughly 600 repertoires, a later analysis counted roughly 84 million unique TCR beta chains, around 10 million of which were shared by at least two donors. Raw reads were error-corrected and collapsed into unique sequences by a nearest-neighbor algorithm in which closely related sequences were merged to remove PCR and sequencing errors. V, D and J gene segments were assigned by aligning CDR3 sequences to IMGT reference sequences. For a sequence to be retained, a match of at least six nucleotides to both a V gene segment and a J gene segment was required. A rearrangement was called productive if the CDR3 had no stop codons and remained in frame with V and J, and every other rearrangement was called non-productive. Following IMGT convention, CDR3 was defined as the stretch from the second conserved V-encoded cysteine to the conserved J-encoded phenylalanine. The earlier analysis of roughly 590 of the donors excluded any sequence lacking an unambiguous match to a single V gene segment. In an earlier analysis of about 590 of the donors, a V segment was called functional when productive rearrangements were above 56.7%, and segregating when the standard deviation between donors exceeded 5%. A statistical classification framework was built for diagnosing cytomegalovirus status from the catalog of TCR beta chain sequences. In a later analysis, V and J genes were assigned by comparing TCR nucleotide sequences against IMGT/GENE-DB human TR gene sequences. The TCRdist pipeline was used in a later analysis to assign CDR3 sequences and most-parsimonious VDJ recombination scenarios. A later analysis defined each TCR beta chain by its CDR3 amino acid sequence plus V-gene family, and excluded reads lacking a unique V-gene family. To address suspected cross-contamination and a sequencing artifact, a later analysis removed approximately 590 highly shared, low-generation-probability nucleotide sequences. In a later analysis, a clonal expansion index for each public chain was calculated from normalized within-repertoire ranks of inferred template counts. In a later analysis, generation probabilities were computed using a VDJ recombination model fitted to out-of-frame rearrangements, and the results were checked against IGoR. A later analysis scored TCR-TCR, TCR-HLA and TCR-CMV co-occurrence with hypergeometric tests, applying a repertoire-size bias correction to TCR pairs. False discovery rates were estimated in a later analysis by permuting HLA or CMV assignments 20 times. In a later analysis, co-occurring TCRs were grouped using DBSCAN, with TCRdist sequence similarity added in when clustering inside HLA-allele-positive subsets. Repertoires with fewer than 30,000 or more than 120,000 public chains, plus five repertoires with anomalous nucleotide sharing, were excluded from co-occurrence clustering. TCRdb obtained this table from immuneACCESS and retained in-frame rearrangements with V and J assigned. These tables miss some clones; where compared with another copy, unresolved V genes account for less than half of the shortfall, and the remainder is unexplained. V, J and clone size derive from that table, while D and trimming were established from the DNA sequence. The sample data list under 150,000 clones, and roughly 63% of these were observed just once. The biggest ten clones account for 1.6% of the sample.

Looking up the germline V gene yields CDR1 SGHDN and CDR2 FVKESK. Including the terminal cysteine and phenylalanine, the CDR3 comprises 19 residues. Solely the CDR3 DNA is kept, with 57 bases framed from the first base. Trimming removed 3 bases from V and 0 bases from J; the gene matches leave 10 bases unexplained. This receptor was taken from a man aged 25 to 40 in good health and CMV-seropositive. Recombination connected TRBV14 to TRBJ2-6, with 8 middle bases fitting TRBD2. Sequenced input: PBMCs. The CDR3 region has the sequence CASSHRLARDYSGANVLTF. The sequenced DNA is TGTGCCAGCAGCCATAGACTAGCGAGGGATTACTCTGGGGCCAACGTCCTGACTTTC.